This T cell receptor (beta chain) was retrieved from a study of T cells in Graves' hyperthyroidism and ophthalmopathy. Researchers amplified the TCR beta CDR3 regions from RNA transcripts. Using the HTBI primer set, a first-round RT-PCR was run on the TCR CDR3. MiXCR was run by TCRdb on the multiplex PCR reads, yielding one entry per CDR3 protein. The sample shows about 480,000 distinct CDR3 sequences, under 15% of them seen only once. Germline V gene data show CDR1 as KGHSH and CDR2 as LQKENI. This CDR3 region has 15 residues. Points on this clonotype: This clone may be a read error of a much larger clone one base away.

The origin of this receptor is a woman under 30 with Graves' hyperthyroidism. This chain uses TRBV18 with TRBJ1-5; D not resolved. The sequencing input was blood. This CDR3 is CAGSPMRQSNQPQHF. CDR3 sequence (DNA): TGTGCCGGCTCTCCCATGAGGCAGAGCAATCAGCCCCAGCATTTT.